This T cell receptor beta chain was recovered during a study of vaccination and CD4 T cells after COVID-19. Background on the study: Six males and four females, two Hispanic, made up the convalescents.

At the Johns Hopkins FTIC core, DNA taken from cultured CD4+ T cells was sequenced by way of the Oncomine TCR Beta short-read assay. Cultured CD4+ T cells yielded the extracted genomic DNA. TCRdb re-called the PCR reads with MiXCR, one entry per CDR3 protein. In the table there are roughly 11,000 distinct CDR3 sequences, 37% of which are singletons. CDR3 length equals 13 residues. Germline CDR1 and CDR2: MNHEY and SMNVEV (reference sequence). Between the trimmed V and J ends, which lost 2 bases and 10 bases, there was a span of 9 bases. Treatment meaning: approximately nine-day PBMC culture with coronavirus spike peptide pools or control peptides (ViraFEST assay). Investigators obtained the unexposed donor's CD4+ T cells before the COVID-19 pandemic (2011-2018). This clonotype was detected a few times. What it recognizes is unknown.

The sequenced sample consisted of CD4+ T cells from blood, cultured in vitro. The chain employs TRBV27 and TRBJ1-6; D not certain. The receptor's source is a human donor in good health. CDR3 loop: CASSLSPVSPLHF. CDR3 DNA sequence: TGTGCCAGCAGTTTAAGCCCGGTATCACCCCTCCACTTT.